This T cell receptor beta chain was retrieved from a study of blood T cell repertoires in COVID-19. For the study at large: Samples of COVID-19 (acute and convalescent) were obtained from the United States, Italy and Spain. The cDNA or gDNA used as material had been derived from T cells, B-cell-depleted T cells, or PBMCs.

The data were produced by immunoSEQ multiplex PCR, yet TCRdb's version contains in-frame clones alone and is incomplete. The table includes under 250,000 clones, 75% to 85% detected once. CDR3 length: 13 residues. V shed 5 bases and J shed 7 bases, with 14 bases lying between them. V usage is TRBV12-3 or TRBV12-4 and J usage is TRBJ1-1; perhaps TRBD1 as D (6 bases). Sequencing was carried out using peripheral blood. The origin of this receptor is a woman in her sixties or seventies with acute or convalescent COVID-19. The CDR3 is CASSVYRVGEAFF. CDR3 nucleotide sequence: TGTGCCAGCAGTGTGTACAGGGTTGGTGAAGCTTTCTTT.